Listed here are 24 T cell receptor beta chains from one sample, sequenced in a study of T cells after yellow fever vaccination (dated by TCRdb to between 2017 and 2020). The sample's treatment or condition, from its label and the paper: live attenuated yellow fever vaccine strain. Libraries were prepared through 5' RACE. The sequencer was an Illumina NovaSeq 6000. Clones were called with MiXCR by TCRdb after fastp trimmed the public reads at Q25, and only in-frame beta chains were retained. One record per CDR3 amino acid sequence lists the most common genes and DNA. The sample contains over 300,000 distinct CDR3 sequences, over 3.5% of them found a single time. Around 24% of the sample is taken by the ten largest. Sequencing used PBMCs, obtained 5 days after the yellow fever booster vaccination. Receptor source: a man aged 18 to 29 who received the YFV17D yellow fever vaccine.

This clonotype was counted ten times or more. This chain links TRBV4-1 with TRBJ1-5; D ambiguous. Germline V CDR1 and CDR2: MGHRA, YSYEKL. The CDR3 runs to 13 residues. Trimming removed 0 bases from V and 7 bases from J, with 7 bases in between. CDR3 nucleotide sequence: TGCGCCAGCAGCCAAGAGAGCCTGCAGCCCCAGCATTTT. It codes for CASSQESLQPQHF.

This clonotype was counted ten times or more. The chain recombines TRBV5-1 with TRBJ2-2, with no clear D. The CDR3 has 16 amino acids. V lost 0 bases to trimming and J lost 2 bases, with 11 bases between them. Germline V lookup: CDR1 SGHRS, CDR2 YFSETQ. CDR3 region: CASSLVGSQNTGELFF. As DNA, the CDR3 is TGCGCCAGCAGCTTGGTAGGCAGCCAAAACACCGGGGAGCTGTTTTTT. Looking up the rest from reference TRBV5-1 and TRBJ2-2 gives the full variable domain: KAGVTQTPRYLIKTRGQQVTLSCSPISGHRSVSWYQQTPGQGLQFLFEYFSETQRNKGNFPGRFSGRQFSNSRSEMNVSTLELGDSALYLCASSLVGSQNTGELFFGEGSRLTVL.

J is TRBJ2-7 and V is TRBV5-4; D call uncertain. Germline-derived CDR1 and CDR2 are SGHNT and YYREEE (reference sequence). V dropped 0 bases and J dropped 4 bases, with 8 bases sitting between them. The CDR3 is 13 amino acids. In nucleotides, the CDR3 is TGTGCCAGCAGCTTGGAGCCAACTTACGAGCAGTACGTC. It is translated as CASSLEPTYEQYV.

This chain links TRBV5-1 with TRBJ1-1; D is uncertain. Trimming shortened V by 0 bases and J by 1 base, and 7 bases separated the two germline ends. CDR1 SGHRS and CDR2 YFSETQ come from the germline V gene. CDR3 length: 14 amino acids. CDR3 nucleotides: TGCGCCAGCAGCTTGGAAGTGGGGAACACTGAAGCTTTCTTT. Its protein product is CASSLEVGNTEAFF.

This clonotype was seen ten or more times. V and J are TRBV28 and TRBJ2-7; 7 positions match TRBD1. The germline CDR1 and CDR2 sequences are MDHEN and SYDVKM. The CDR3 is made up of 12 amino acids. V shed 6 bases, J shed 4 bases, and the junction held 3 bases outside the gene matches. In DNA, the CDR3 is TGTGCCAGCAGCTTACAGGGGTACGAGCAGTACGTC. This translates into CASSLQGYEQYV.

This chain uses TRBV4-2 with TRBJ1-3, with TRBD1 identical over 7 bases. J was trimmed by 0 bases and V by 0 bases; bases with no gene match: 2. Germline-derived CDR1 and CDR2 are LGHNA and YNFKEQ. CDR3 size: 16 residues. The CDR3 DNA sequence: TGTGCCAGCAGCCAAGAACAGGGGAACTCTGGAAACACCATATATTTT. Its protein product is CASSQEQGNSGNTIYF.

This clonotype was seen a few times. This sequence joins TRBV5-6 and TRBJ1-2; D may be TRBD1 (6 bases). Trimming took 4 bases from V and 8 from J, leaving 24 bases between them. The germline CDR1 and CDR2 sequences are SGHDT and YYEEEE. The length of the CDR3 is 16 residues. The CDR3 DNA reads TGTGCCAGCAGCCTAGATCGTTACAGGGTGCGGATGGGCTACACCTTC. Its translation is CASSLDRYRVRMGYTF.

The CDR3 loop is CASSRNLFNGYTF. As DNA, the CDR3 is TGTGCCAGCAGCCGAAACCTCTTTAATGGCTACACCTTC. The rearrangement joins TRBV7-2 to TRBJ1-2; D unresolved. CDR3 size: 13 residues. V dropped 5 bases and J dropped 6 bases, with 13 bases sitting between them. From germline, CDR1 is SGHTA and CDR2 FQGNSA. Based on the CDR3 plus reference TRBV7-2 and TRBJ1-2, the full variable domain is GAGVSQSPSNKVTEKGKDVELRCDPISGHTALYWYRQSLGQGLEFLIYFQGNSAPDKSGLPSDRFSAERTGGSVSTLTIQRTQQEDSAVYLCASSRNLFNGYTFGSGTRLTVV.

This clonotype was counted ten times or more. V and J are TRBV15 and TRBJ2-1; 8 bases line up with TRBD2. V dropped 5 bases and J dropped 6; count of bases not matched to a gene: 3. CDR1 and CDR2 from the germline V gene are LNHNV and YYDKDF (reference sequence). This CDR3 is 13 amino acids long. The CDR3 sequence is CATSGGTSNEQFF. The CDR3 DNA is TGTGCCACCAGCGGCGGGACTAGCAATGAGCAGTTCTTC. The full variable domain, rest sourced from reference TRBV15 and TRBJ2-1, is DAMVIQNPRYQVTQFGKPVTLSCSQTLNHNVMYWYQQKSSQAPKLLFHYYDKDFNNEADTPDNFQSRRPNTSFCFLDIRSPGLGDTAMYLCATSGGTSNEQFFGPGTRLTVL.

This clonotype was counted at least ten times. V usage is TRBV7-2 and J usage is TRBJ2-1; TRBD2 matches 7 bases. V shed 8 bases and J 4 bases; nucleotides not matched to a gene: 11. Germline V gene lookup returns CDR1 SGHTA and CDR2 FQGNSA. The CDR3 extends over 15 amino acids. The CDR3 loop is CASQTVSGAYNEQFF. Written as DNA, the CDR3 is TGTGCCAGCCAAACCGTAAGCGGGGCATACAATGAGCAGTTCTTC. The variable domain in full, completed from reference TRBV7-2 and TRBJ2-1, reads GAGVSQSPSNKVTEKGKDVELRCDPISGHTALYWYRQSLGQGLEFLIYFQGNSAPDKSGLPSDRFSAERTGGSVSTLTIQRTQQEDSAVYLCASQTVSGAYNEQFFGPGTRLTVL.

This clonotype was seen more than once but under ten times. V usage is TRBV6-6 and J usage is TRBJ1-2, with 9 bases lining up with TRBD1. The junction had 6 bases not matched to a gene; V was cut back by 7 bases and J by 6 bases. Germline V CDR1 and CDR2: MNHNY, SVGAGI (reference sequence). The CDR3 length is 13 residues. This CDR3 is CASNAQGADGYTF. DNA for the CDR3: TGTGCCAGCAACGCACAGGGGGCGGATGGCTACACCTTC.

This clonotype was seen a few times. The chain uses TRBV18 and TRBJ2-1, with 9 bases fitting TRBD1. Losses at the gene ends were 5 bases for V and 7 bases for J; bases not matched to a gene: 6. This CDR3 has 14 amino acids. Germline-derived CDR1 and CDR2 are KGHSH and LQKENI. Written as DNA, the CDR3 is TGTGCCAGCTCAGGCGGACAGGGGAAGAATGAGCAGTTCTTC. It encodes CASSGGQGKNEQFF.

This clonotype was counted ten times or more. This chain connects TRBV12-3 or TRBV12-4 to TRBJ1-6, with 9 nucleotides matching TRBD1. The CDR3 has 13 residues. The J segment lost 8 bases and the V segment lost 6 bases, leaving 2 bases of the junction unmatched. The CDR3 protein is CASRTGGYSPLHF. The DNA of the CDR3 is TGTGCCAGCAGGACAGGGGGTTATTCACCCCTCCACTTT.

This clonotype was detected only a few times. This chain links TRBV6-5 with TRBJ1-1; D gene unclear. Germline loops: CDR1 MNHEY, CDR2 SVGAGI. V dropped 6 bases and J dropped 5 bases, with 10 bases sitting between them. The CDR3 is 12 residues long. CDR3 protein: CASSSYKTEAFF. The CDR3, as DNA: TGTGCCAGCAGCTCCTATAAAACTGAAGCTTTCTTT.

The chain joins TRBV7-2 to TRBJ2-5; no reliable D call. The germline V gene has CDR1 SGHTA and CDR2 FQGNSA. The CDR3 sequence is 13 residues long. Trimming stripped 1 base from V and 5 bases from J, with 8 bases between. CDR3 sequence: CASSLDLTETQYF. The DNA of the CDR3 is TGTGCCAGCAGCTTAGATCTAACGGAGACCCAGTACTTC.

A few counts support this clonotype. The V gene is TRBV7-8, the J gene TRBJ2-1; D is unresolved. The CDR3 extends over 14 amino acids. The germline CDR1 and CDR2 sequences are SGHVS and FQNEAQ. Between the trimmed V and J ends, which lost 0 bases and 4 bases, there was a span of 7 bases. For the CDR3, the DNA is TGTGCCAGCAGCTTAGCTGCGAGATACAATGAGCAGTTCTTC. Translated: CASSLAARYNEQFF. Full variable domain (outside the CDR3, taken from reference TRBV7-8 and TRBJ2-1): GAGVSQSPRYKVAKRGQDVALRCDPISGHVSLFWYQQALGQGPEFLTYFQNEAQLDKSGLPSDRFFAERPEGSVSTLKIQRTQQEDSAVYLCASSLAARYNEQFFGPGTRLTVL.

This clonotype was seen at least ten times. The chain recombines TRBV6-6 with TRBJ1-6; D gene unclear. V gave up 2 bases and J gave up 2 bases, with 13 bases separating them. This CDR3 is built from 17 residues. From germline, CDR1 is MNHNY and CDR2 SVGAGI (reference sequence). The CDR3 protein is CASSYAPARAYNSPLHF. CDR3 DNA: TGTGCCAGCAGTTACGCCCCGGCTAGGGCCTATAATTCACCCCTCCACTTT.

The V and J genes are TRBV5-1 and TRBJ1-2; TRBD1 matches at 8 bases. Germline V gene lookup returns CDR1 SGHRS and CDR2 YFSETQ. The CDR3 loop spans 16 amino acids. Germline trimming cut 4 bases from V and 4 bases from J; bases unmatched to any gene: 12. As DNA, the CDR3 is TGCGCCAGCAGCCGGCGGGGGACAGGTTCCAGCTATGGCTACACCTTC. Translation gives CASSRRGTGSSYGYTF. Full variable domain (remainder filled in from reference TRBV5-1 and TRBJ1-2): KAGVTQTPRYLIKTRGQQVTLSCSPISGHRSVSWYQQTPGQGLQFLFEYFSETQRNKGNFPGRFSGRQFSNSRSEMNVSTLELGDSALYLCASSRRGTGSSYGYTFGSGTRLTVV.

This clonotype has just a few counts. The CDR3 loop reads CATSSTPQETQYF. The CDR3 coding sequence is TGTGCCACCAGTAGCACACCCCAAGAGACCCAGTACTTC. The rearrangement uses TRBV24-1 and TRBJ2-5; D remains ambiguous. The V gene's germline CDR1 is KGHDR and CDR2 SFDVKD. The CDR3 has 13 amino acids. Trimming stripped 6 bases from V and 1 base from J, with 8 bases between.

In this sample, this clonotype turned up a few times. The CDR3 sequence is CASSRTLSGARETQYF. Written as DNA, the CDR3 is TGCGCCAGCAGCCGGACCCTTAGCGGGGCCCGTGAGACCCAGTACTTC. This sequence joins TRBV5-1 and TRBJ2-5; 8 bases are shared with TRBD2. The trim removed 4 bases at V and 5 bases at J, leaving 13 bases unmatched. The length of the CDR3 is 16 residues. Germline V gene data show CDR1 as SGHRS and CDR2 as YFSETQ.

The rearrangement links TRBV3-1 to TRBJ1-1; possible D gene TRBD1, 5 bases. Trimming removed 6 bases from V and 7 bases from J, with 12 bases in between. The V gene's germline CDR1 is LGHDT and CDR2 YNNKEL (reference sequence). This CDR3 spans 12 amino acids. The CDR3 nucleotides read TGTGCCAGCAGTTACGGGAGGGGTGAAGCTTTCTTT. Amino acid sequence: CASSYGRGEAFF.

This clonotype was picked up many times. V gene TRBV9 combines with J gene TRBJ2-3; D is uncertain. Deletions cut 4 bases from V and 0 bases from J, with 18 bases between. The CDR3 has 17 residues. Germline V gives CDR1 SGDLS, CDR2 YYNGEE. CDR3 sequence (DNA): TGTGCCAGCAGCTTCCTTCCTTTGGGCTCTAGCACAGATACGCAGTATTTT. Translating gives CASSFLPLGSSTDTQYF.

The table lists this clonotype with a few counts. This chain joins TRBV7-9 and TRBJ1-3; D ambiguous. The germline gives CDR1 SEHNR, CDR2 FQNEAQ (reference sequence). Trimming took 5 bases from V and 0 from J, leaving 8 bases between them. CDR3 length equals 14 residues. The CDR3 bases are TGTGCCAGCAGCATACCGAACTCTGGAAACACCATATATTTT. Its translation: CASSIPNSGNTIYF.

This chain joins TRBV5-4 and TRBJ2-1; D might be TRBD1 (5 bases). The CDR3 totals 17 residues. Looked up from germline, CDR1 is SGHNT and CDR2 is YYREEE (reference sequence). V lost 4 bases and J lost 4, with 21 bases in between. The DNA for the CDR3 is TGTGCCAGCAGCCTTTGGACACCCGGAGTTGGGTACAATGAGCAGTTCTTC. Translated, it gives CASSLWTPGVGYNEQFF.